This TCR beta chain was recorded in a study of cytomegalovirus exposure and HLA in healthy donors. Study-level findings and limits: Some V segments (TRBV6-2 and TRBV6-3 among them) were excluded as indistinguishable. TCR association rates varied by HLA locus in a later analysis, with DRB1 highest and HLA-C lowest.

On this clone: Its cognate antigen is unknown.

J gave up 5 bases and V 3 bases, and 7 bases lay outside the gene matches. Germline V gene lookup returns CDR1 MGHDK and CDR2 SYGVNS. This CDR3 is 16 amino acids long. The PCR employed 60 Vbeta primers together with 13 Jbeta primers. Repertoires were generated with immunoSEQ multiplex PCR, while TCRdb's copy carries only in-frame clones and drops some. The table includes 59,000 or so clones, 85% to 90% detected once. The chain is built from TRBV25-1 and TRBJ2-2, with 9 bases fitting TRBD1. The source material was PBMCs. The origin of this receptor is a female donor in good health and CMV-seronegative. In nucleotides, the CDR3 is TGTGCCAGCAGTGAGTTCGGACAGGGGAGGACCGGGGAGCTGTTTTTT. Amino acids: CASSEFGQGRTGELFF.